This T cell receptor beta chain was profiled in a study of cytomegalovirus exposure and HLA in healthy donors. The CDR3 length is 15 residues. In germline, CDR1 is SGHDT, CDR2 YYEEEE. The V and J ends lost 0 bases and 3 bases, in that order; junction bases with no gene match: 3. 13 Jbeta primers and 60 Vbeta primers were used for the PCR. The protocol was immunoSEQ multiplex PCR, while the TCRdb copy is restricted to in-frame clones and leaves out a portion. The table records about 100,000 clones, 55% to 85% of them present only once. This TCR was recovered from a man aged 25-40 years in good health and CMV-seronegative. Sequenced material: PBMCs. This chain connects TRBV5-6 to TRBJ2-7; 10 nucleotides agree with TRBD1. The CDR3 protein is CASSLGGTGDYEQYF. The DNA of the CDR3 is TGTGCCAGCAGCTTGGGGGGGACAGGGGACTACGAGCAGTACTTC.